This T cell receptor beta chain was found in a study of CXCR3-negative and CXCR3-positive naive CD8 T cells. Study-wide findings and caveats: When CXCR3-positive naive cells were set against CXCR3-negative naive cells, the former had more hydrophobic TRB CDR3s.

CDR1 is LGHNT and CDR2 is FRNRAP in the germline V gene. The CDR3 loop spans 14 amino acids. It was by 5' RACE with UMI labels that the TRB cDNA libraries were prepared. For each CDR3 protein, TCRdb gives one entry from its re-call of the 5' RACE reads, without DNA. The table for this sample gives just under 65,000 distinct CDR3 sequences. To note about this clonotype: Its antigen is unknown.

Source material: naive CXCR3+ CD8+ T cells from blood. Subset meaning: CD45RO-CCR7+CD27+CD95- naive CD8+ T cells expressing CXCR3 (TNR3+). V is TRBV12-5 and J is TRBJ2-3. The source of this sequence is a human donor in good health. Some clones in this sample may be carry-over from other donors' samples. The CDR3 region is CASGLGVRTDTQYF.